Listed below are T cell receptor beta chains from one sample, sequenced in a study of CD8+CD57+ T cells in acquired aplastic anemia. One entry per CDR3 protein results from TCRdb running MiXCR on the reads. Of 300,000 or so distinct CDR3 sequences in the sample, roughly 50% were seen once. The material sequenced was sorted CD4+, CD8+, or CD8+CD57+ T cells (not recorded which) from PBMCs. The source is a human donor with severe aplastic anemia or a healthy control (not recorded which). CDR3s leave out the opening cysteine and the closing phenylalanine or tryptophan. Size tells how often a clone was seen (once, few, many) or the class of an expanded clone, and some rows leave it out.

V,length,size,J,CDR3
TRBV6-5,11,many,TRBJ2-7,ASSRDTQYEQY
TRBV19,13,many,TRBJ2-2,ASRMRGGNTGELF
TRBV25-1,14,few,TRBJ1-2,ASSESWTVANYGYT
TRBV6-5,16,many,TRBJ2-7,ASSYSRFTGGRSYEQY
TRBV5-1,12,-,TRBJ2-3,ASSLPREGDTQY
TRBV27,10,-,TRBJ1-5,ASSLTAGPQH
TRBV5-1,15,-,TRBJ1-4,ASSLDRGYATNEKLF
TRBV27,9,few,TRBJ2-1,ASKIYNEQF
TRBV7-9,11,-,TRBJ1-1,ASSPGTVREAF
TRBV15,15,few,TRBJ2-7,ATSSRFGDRGPYEQY
TRBV12-3/TRBV12-4,13,-,TRBJ1-5,ASSHQGNSNQPQH
TRBV6-5,11,many,TRBJ1-3,ASSFDRGNTIY